A selection of T cell receptor beta chains follows, all from one sample in a study of T cell responses to AZD1222 COVID-19 vaccine. Sequenced by immunoSEQ multiplex PCR; TCRdb stores in-frame clones only, minus some. The sample shows about 86,000 clones, approximately 89% of them seen only once. This sample comprised peripheral blood, obtained 28 days after the second AZD1222 dose. Every receptor here comes from an adult who received the AZD1222 COVID-19 vaccine. Both conserved end residues are part of each CDR3. A D gene is named only where the DNA matches it firmly. Some rows have no size entry. The others give once, few or many, or a class for an expanded clone.

j_call clone_size v_call d_call cdr3_aa cdr3_nt
TRBJ2-7 NA TRBV27 TRBD2 CASRGTSGHYEQYF TGTGCCAGCAGAGGGACTAGCGGACACTACGAGCAGTACTTC
TRBJ1-5 NA TRBV28 NA CASRTYSYNQPQHF TGTGCCAGCAGGACCTACAGTTACAATCAGCCCCAGCATTTT
TRBJ1-2 few TRBV19 NA CASFDTVSGYTF TGTGCCAGTTTCGACACGGTCAGCGGCTACACCTTC
TRBJ1-3 NA TRBV27 NA CASSLLPTGNTIYF TGTGCCAGCAGTTTACTCCCGACAGGAAACACCATATATTTT
TRBJ2-1 NA TRBV4-2 TRBD2 CASSQWTSGGLYNEQFF TGTGCCAGCAGCCAATGGACTAGCGGGGGCCTATACAATGAGCAGTTCTTC
TRBJ2-2 NA TRBV6-4 NA CASRGDTGELFF TGTGCCAGCAGGGGTGACACCGGGGAGCTGTTTTTT
TRBJ2-7 NA TRBV29-1 NA CSVHGGDSYEQYF TGCAGCGTTCACGGCGGGGACTCCTACGAGCAGTACTTC
TRBJ2-3 NA TRBV6-5 NA CASRAMQQSTDTQYF TGTGCCAGCAGAGCCATGCAGCAGAGCACAGATACGCAGTATTTT
TRBJ2-7 NA TRBV7-2 NA CASSLRTRQSYYEQYF TGTGCCAGCAGCTTAAGGACCCGACAGAGTTACTACGAGCAGTACTTC
TRBJ2-7 NA TRBV2 NA CASRADNSEQYF TGTGCCAGCAGAGCGGACAACTCCGAGCAGTACTTC
TRBJ1-1 NA TRBV11-2 NA CASSLLGTEAFF TGTGCCAGCAGCTTATTGGGCACTGAAGCTTTCTTT
TRBJ2-3 NA TRBV19 NA CASSIQGSSDTQYF TGTGCCAGTAGTATCCAGGGATCATCCGATACGCAGTATTTT
TRBJ2-5 NA TRBV7-2 TRBD2 CASSPQRGRVETQYF TGTGCCAGCAGCCCCCAGCGGGGGCGGGTGGAGACCCAGTACTTC
TRBJ2-2 NA TRBV5-1 NA CASSAGRANTGELFF TGCGCCAGCAGCGCGGGACGGGCGAACACCGGGGAGCTGTTTTTT
TRBJ2-3 NA TRBV27 NA CASSLRLTSGDPDTQYF TGTGCCAGCAGTCTCAGACTAACTTCGGGGGACCCAGATACGCAGTATTTT
TRBJ2-2 NA TRBV9 NA CASGPGLSWDTGELFF TGTGCCAGTGGACCAGGCCTCTCGTGGGACACCGGGGAGCTGTTTTTT
TRBJ2-7 NA TRBV15 NA CATSREAGRYEQYF TGTGCCACCAGCAGAGAGGCAGGGAGGTACGAGCAGTACTTC
TRBJ2-1 NA TRBV28 NA CASSLKGYEQFF TGTGCCAGCAGTTTGAAGGGGTATGAGCAGTTCTTC
TRBJ1-1 NA TRBV10-3 TRBD1 CAISDAWDRVNTEAFF TGTGCCATCAGTGACGCTTGGGACAGGGTGAACACTGAAGCTTTCTTT
TRBJ1-5 NA TRBV2 NA CASSEGTLSNQPQHF TGTGCCAGCAGTGAGGGCACCTTAAGCAATCAGCCCCAGCATTTT
TRBJ2-2 once TRBV4-2 NA CASSQDGYSANTGELFF TGTGCCAGCAGCCAAGATGGTTACAGCGCGAACACCGGGGAGCTGTTTTTT
TRBJ2-7 NA TRBV5-4 TRBD1 CASSTGQGGAYFYEQYF TGTGCCAGCAGCACGGGACAGGGGGGAGCCTACTTTTACGAGCAGTACTTC
TRBJ2-2 NA TRBV19 TRBD1 CASSFETGTANTGELFF TGTGCCAGTAGTTTCGAGACCGGGACAGCAAACACCGGGGAGCTGTTTTTT
TRBJ1-1 NA TRBV11-2 NA CASSQNTEAFF TGTGCCAGCAGCCAGAACACTGAAGCTTTCTTT
TRBJ2-1 once TRBV10-3 TRBD2 CASTSGGYEQFF TGTGCCTCCACTAGCGGGGGGTATGAGCAGTTCTTC
TRBJ2-2 NA TRBV6-6 TRBD1 CASRDGTANTGELFF TGTGCCAGCAGGGACGGGACAGCGAACACCGGGGAGCTGTTTTTT
TRBJ2-1 NA TRBV9 NA CASSVSGVAYNEQFF TGTGCCAGCAGCGTAAGTGGGGTGGCCTACAATGAGCAGTTCTTC
TRBJ2-3 NA TRBV2 TRBD2 CASSERWHSGGSPDTQYF TGTGCCAGCAGTGAAAGGTGGCATAGCGGGGGGTCCCCAGATACGCAGTATTTT
TRBJ2-7 once TRBV25-1 NA CASSDEYNYEQYF TGTGCCAGCAGCGACGAATACAACTACGAGCAGTACTTC
TRBJ1-5 NA TRBV7-8 TRBD1 CASSERQGSEGNQPQHF TGTGCCAGCAGCGAGAGACAGGGGAGTGAGGGCAATCAGCCCCAGCATTTT
TRBJ1-2 NA TRBV27 NA CASKPTGSNYGYTF TGTGCCAGCAAGCCAACAGGGTCTAACTATGGCTACACCTTC
TRBJ1-1 NA TRBV6-5 NA CASSYFISRGTEAFF TGTGCCAGCAGTTACTTTATTTCCCGTGGCACTGAAGCTTTCTTT
TRBJ2-1 NA TRBV6-2/TRBV6-3 TRBD1 CASSHGQGPYNEQFF TGTGCCAGCAGTCACGGACAGGGGCCATACAATGAGCAGTTCTTC
TRBJ2-1 NA TRBV5-4 TRBD1 CASSLGGQIGSHNEQFF TGTGCCAGCAGCTTGGGGGGACAGATCGGTTCTCACAATGAGCAGTTCTTC
TRBJ1-4 NA TRBV2 NA CASTRRGAEKLFF TGTGCCAGCACCCGTCGGGGGGCTGAGAAACTGTTTTTT
TRBJ1-2 NA TRBV3-1/TRBV3-2 NA CASSQTQGGYTF TGTGCCAGCAGCCAAACGCAGGGGGGCTACACCTTC
TRBJ2-1 NA TRBV3-1/TRBV3-2 TRBD2 CASSQGLLAGPSINEQFF TGTGCCAGCAGCCAGGGGTTATTAGCGGGGCCTTCGATCAATGAGCAGTTCTTC
TRBJ1-1 NA TRBV18 TRBD1 CASSRGRGPTEAFF TGTGCCAGCTCACGGGGCAGGGGGCCAACTGAAGCTTTCTTT
TRBJ2-5 NA TRBV11-2 NA CASSMNPGVETQYF TGTGCCAGCAGCATGAATCCGGGAGTCGAGACCCAGTACTTC
TRBJ2-7 NA TRBV9 TRBD1 CASSLGQGPYEQYF TGTGCCAGCAGCCTGGGACAGGGGCCTTACGAGCAGTACTTC
TRBJ1-3 once TRBV19 NA CANNPDPSGNTIYF TGTGCCAATAACCCCGACCCCTCTGGAAACACCATATATTTT
TRBJ1-6 NA TRBV7-9 TRBD1 CASSSDRDGSPLHF TGTGCCAGCAGTTCCGACAGGGACGGTTCACCCCTCCACTTT
TRBJ1-2 NA TRBV6-5 TRBD1 CASSYTGGMYGYTF TGTGCCAGCAGTTACACAGGGGGCATGTATGGCTACACCTTC
TRBJ1-4 NA TRBV10-1 NA CASRANPGEKLFF TGCGCCAGCAGGGCCAACCCAGGGGAAAAACTGTTTTTT
TRBJ1-2 few TRBV5-1 TRBD1 CASSRGQGEGYTF TGCGCCAGCAGCAGGGGACAGGGCGAAGGCTACACCTTC
TRBJ2-3 NA TRBV4-3 TRBD1 CASSLTTGADTDTQYF TGCGCCAGCAGCCTCACGACAGGGGCCGATACAGATACGCAGTATTTT
TRBJ2-3 NA TRBV4-1 NA CASSQVSSKDTQYF TGCGCCAGCAGCCAAGTTTCTAGCAAAGATACGCAGTATTTT
TRBJ2-5 NA TRBV5-1 NA CASRAAGAYQETQYF TGCGCCAGCAGGGCGGCGGGGGCCTACCAAGAGACCCAGTACTTC
TRBJ2-1 NA TRBV29-1 TRBD2 CSVMGLLAGIPEQFF TGCAGCGTCATGGGACTTCTAGCGGGGATACCTGAGCAGTTCTTC
TRBJ2-1 NA TRBV9 NA CASSVEVNNNEQFF TGTGCCAGCAGCGTAGAAGTTAATAACAATGAGCAGTTCTTC
TRBJ2-5 NA TRBV4-1 TRBD1 CASSQAGHGTDKETQYF TGCGCCAGCAGCCAAGCAGGGCATGGGACAGATAAAGAGACCCAGTACTTC
TRBJ2-7 NA TRBV6-5 TRBD2 CASGISGGPYEQYF TGTGCCAGCGGTATAAGCGGGGGGCCCTACGAGCAGTACTTC
TRBJ2-3 NA TRBV30 TRBD2 CAWSGLAGGTDTQYF TGTGCCTGGTCCGGACTAGCGGGGGGCACAGATACGCAGTATTTT
TRBJ2-5 NA TRBV7-3 NA CASSLDIGQETQYF TGTGCCAGCAGCTTAGATATAGGGCAAGAGACCCAGTACTTC